Detailed here is one T cell receptor beta chain. An input of about 0.45 to 1 ug of RNA was subjected to reverse transcription using random hexamers. In TCRdb, the immunoSEQ multiplex PCR reads were re-called with MiXCR into one record per CDR3 protein. The sample has 77,000 or so distinct CDR3 sequences, more than 85% seen once; the top ten hold over 0.5%. The sample comes from a study of CD8 T cells in Susac syndrome. Sequenced: CD4+ T cells from PBMCs. The sequence was collected from a human donor with Susac syndrome.

The CDR3 loop reads CASSDPRGCSYEQYF. For the CDR3, the DNA is TGTGCCAGCAGTGACCCCCGGGGTTGCTCCTACGAGCAGTACTTC. The chain joins TRBV6-4 to TRBJ2-7; TRBD2 might be the D (5 bases). V gave up 2 bases and J gave up 0 bases, with 11 bases separating them. Germline assignment: CDR1 MRHNA and CDR2 SNTAGT. CDR3 size: 15 residues.